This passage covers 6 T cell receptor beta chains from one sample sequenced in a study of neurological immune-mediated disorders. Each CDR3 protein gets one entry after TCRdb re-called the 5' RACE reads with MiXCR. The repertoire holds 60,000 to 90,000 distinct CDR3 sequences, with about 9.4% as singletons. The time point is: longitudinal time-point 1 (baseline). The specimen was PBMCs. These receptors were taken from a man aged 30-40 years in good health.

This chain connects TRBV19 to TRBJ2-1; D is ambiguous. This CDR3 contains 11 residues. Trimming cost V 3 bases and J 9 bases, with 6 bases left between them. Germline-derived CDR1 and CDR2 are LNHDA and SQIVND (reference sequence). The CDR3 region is CASSIVGEQFF. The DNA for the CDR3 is TGTGCCAGTAGTATTGTGGGTGAGCAGTTCTTC.

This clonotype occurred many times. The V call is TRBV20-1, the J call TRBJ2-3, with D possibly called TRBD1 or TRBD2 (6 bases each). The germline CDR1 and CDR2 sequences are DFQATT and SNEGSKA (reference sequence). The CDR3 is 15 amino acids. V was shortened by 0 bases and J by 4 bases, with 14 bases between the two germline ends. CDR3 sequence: CSAREMGGLADTQYF. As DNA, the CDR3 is TGCAGTGCTAGAGAGATGGGGGGCCTAGCAGATACGCAGTATTTT.

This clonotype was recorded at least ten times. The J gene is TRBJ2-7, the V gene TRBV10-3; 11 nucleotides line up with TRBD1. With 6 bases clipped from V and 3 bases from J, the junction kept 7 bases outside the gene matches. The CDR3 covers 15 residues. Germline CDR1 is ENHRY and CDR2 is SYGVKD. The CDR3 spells CAISDGTGGNYEQYF. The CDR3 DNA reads TGTGCCATCAGCGACGGGACAGGGGGAAACTACGAGCAGTACTTC.

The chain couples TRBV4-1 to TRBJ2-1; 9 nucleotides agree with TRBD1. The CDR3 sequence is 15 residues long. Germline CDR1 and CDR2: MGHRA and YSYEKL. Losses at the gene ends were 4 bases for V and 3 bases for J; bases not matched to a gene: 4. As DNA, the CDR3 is TGCGCCAGCAGCCCACCGGGACAGGGCTACAATGAGCAGTTCTTC. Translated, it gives CASSPPGQGYNEQFF.

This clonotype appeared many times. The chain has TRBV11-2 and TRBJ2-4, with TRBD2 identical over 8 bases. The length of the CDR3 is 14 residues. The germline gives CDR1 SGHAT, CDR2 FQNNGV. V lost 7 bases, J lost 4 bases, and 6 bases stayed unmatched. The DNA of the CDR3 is TGTGCCAGCAAACGGGAGGGGGGAAAAAACATTCAGTACTTC. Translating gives CASKREGGKNIQYF. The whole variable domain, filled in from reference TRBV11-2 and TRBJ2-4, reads EAGVAQSPRYKIIEKRQSVAFWCNPISGHATLYWYQQILGQGPKLLIQFQNNGVVDDSQLPKDRFSAERLKGVDSTLKIQPAKLEDSAVYLCASKREGGKNIQYFGAGTRLSVL.

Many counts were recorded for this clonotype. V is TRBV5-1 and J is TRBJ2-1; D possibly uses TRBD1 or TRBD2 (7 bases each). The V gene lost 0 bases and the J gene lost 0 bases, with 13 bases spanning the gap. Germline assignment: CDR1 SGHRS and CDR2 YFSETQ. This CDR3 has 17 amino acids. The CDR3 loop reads CASSLAGGTVSYNEQFF. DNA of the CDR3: TGCGCCAGCAGCTTGGCCGGGGGGACAGTCTCCTACAATGAGCAGTTCTTC. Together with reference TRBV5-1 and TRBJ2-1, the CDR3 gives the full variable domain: KAGVTQTPRYLIKTRGQQVTLSCSPISGHRSVSWYQQTPGQGLQFLFEYFSETQRNKGNFPGRFSGRQFSNSRSEMNVSTLELGDSALYLCASSLAGGTVSYNEQFFGPGTRLTVL.